This is a list of T cell receptor beta chains from one sample in a study of shared clonotypes between healthy human individuals. Repertoires were generated with immunoSEQ multiplex PCR, while TCRdb's copy carries only in-frame clones and drops some. The table has around 1.1 million clones, around 77% seen once. The sample consisted of memory CD4+ T cells from PBMCs. These receptor sequences come from a man between 18 and 29 years old in good health. Some clones in this sample may be carry-over from other donors' samples. CDR3s include the opening cysteine and the closing phenylalanine or tryptophan. The D gene is left open where the match is weak. Clone size, where shown, is once, few, many, or a class for clones that have expanded.

.	TRBJ1-5	TRBD1	15	TRBV2	TGTGCCAGCAGTATTCAGGGGGGGGGAAATCAGCCCCAGCATTTT	CASSIQGGGNQPQHF
.	TRBJ1-5	.	14	TRBV6-5	TGTGCCAGCAGTTACCTACAGACAGATCAGCCCCAGCATTTT	CASSYLQTDQPQHF
.	TRBJ1-2	.	10	TRBV20-1	TGCACCCTGGGGGAGGATGGCTACACCTTC	CTLGEDGYTF
.	TRBJ1-4	TRBD1	13	TRBV5-1	TGCGCCAGCAGCCAGGGGGGCGGTGAAAAACTGTTTTTT	CASSQGGGEKLFF
.	TRBJ2-3	.	17	TRBV28	TGTGCCAGCAGCTCGCGGCGGGGTGCGGATTACACAGATACGCAGTATTTT	CASSSRRGADYTDTQYF
.	TRBJ2-4	.	14	TRBV10-3	TGTGCCATCAGCAGAACTGACGGGCAAAACATTCAGTACTTC	CAISRTDGQNIQYF
.	TRBJ1-1	.	12	TRBV11-1	TGTGCCAGCAGCTTAGATGGAACTGAAGCTTTCTTT	CASSLDGTEAFF
.	TRBJ1-5	.	13	TRBV5-4	TGTGCCAGCAGCTCTGGATTCGATCAGCCCCAGCATTTT	CASSSGFDQPQHF
.	TRBJ2-2	.	14	TRBV27	TGTGCCAGTCACCCCGGCGGAGGGTATAGGGAGCTGTTTTTT	CASHPGGGYRELFF
.	TRBJ2-1	.	14	TRBV11-2	TGTGCCAGCAGCAGTGACGGCGGCTCCAATGAGCAGTTCTTC	CASSSDGGSNEQFF
.	TRBJ2-7	TRBD1	15	TRBV6-1	TGTGCCAGCAGTGAGCGACAGGGCCTTCTATACGAGCAGTACTTC	CASSERQGLLYEQYF
once	TRBJ2-4	.	13	TRBV29-1	TGCAGCGTTGAAGAAAGCAGGCAAGACATTCAGTACTTC	CSVEESRQDIQYF
.	TRBJ2-7	TRBD2	13	TRBV7-8	TGTGCCAGCAGACGACGGGGGGGAGTGGAGCAGTACTTC	CASRRRGGVEQYF
.	TRBJ1-2	TRBD1	14	TRBV9	TGTGCCAGCTCAGGGGGCCGGGGCAACTATGGCTACACCTTC	CASSGGRGNYGYTF
once	TRBJ2-4	TRBD2	14	TRBV10-3	TGTGCCATCAGTGACAGCGGGACGGGAGACATTCAGTACTTC	CAISDSGTGDIQYF
few	TRBJ2-5	.	13	TRBV5-6	TGTGCCAGCAGCTTGGGATTGCCGGAGACCCAGTACTTC	CASSLGLPETQYF
once	TRBJ1-2	.	13	TRBV2	TGTGCCAGCAGAAACGACGAAAACTATGGCTACACCTTC	CASRNDENYGYTF
many	TRBJ2-7	TRBD2	15	TRBV18	TGTGCCAGCTCACCCCAGCGGGAGGGCCTCTACGAGCAGTACTTC	CASSPQREGLYEQYF
once	TRBJ2-1	TRBD2	16	TRBV6-1	TGTGCCAGCAGTGAAGAGCTAGCGGGAATCTACAATGAGCAGTTCTTC	CASSEELAGIYNEQFF
.	TRBJ2-5	TRBD2	14	TRBV29-1	TGCAGCGTTCCGGCGGGAGGGTATCAAGAGACCCAGTACTTC	CSVPAGGYQETQYF
.	TRBJ2-5	.	15	TRBV4-1	TGCGCCAGCAGCCAAGATCCCCGGCTAGGGGGGACCCAGTACTTC	CASSQDPRLGGTQYF
.	TRBJ2-7	TRBD2	17	TRBV5-4	TGTGCCAGCAGCCCGGGACTAGCGGGAGGCCTCTCCTACGAGCAGTACTTC	CASSPGLAGGLSYEQYF
.	TRBJ2-5	.	14	TRBV28	TGTGCCAGCAGCGGCGGAGTGGGGCCAGAGACCCAGTACTTC	CASSGGVGPETQYF
.	TRBJ2-5	.	13	TRBV30	TGTGCCTGGAGCTCGTTAGCGGCGGAGACCCAGTACTTC	CAWSSLAAETQYF
many	TRBJ1-4	TRBD1	14	TRBV5-1	TGCGCCAGCAGCACCGGACAGGGCCGGGAAAAACTGTTTTTT	CASSTGQGREKLFF
.	TRBJ2-7	.	12	TRBV7-3	TGTGCCAGCAGCGCTAGCTTCCTCGAGCAGTACTTC	CASSASFLEQYF
.	TRBJ2-5	TRBD1	18	TRBV9	TGTGCCAGCAGCGTAGGGGAAGCATGGACAGGGGTTTTAGAGACCCAGTACTTC	CASSVGEAWTGVLETQYF
.	TRBJ1-5	.	13	TRBV7-2	TGTGCCAGCAGCTTAGCGTGGAGTCAGCCCCAGCATTTT	CASSLAWSQPQHF
.	TRBJ1-1	.	14	TRBV30	TGTGCCTGGAACGTTTTCGGGGAAAACACTGAAGCTTTCTTT	CAWNVFGENTEAFF
.	TRBJ1-2	TRBD1	15	TRBV7-2	TGTGCCAGCAGCTTAAACAGGGGGCCGAACTATGGCTACACCTTC	CASSLNRGPNYGYTF
once	TRBJ1-5	.	12	TRBV7-2	TGTGCCAGCACTACAGTAGGTCAGCCCCAGCATTTT	CASTTVGQPQHF
.	TRBJ1-1	.	13	TRBV5-4	TGTGCCAGCAGCTACAATCAGAACACTGAAGCTTTCTTT	CASSYNQNTEAFF
.	TRBJ2-7	TRBD1	15	TRBV6-1	TGTGCCACCGAAAAGCAGGGGGCGATATCCTACGAGCAGTACTTC	CATEKQGAISYEQYF
.	TRBJ2-3	.	12	TRBV6-1	TGTGCCAGCAGTGGCAGCACAGATACGCAGTATTTT	CASSGSTDTQYF
.	TRBJ1-2	.	13	TRBV7-3	TGTGCCAGCAGCCGGGACTTGGGCTATGGCTACACCTTC	CASSRDLGYGYTF
few	TRBJ2-3	TRBD2	16	TRBV7-2	TGTGCCAGCAGCTTTAGCGGGAGGAAGTTGACAGATACGCAGTATTTT	CASSFSGRKLTDTQYF
few	TRBJ2-3	TRBD1	14	TRBV30	TGTGCCTGGGGGACAGGGGGTGGGACAGATACGCAGTATTTT	CAWGTGGGTDTQYF
once	TRBJ1-4	.	14	TRBV30	TGTGCCTGGGGGAAGGGAGGGGATAATGAAAAACTGTTTTTT	CAWGKGGDNEKLFF
.	TRBJ2-7	TRBD1	15	TRBV10-3	TGTGCCATCAGTTCCGGGACAGGGGTTCCCTACGAGCAGTACTTC	CAISSGTGVPYEQYF
.	TRBJ1-3	TRBD1	14	TRBV18	TGTGCCAGCTCACGGGACAGGACGTTCAACACCATATATTTT	CASSRDRTFNTIYF
few	TRBJ1-4	TRBD1	14	TRBV30	TGTGCCTGGAGTCCGGGACAGAGGGAAGGAAAACTGTTTTTT	CAWSPGQREGKLFF
.	TRBJ1-2	.	13	TRBV10-3	TGTGCCATCAGGAACGACGGCGGGAATGGCTACACCTTC	CAIRNDGGNGYTF
.	TRBJ2-7	TRBD1	14	TRBV27	TGTGCCAGCAGTTCAAACAGGGGCTCCTACGAGCAGTACTTC	CASSSNRGSYEQYF
.	TRBJ2-1	TRBD2	16	TRBV7-9	TGTGCCAGCAGAATTCAAGGGACTAGCGGCTACAATGAGCAGTTCTTC	CASRIQGTSGYNEQFF